Presented here are 5 T cell receptor beta chains from one specimen sequenced in a study of OX40 agonist ivuxolimab in advanced cancers. The protocol was immunoSEQ multiplex PCR, while the TCRdb copy is restricted to in-frame clones and leaves out a portion. The table shows 30,000 or so clones, with roughly nine tenths occurring only once. The specimen was CD4+ or CD8+ T cells sorted from blood, collected in a trial of the OX40 agonist ivuxolimab. The receptor source for this set is an adult with an advanced solid tumor such as melanoma, head and neck, liver or kidney cancer.

The chain combines TRBV20-1 with TRBJ2-1; possible D gene TRBD1, 5 bases. This CDR3 contains 10 residues. The V gene lost 5 bases and the J gene lost 12 bases, with 11 bases spanning the gap. Germline-derived CDR1 and CDR2 are DFQATT and SNEGSKA (reference sequence). CDR3 sequence reads: CSASDSGQFF. CDR3 DNA sequence: TGCAGTGCTTCTGACAGTGGGCAGTTCTTC.

The CDR3 bases are TGTGCCAGCAGTTTAGGGGGGGCGTTCGCCTACGAGCAGTACTTC. Its protein is CASSLGGAFAYEQYF. The chain has TRBV27 and TRBJ2-7; D might be TRBD2 (7 bases). This CDR3 region has 15 residues. Germline V gene data show CDR1 as MNHEY and CDR2 as SMNVEV (reference sequence). V lost 2 bases, J lost 2 bases, and 13 bases lay in between.

The rearrangement links TRBV2 to TRBJ2-7, with 12 bases fitting TRBD2. The CDR3 spans 16 residues. Trimming cost V 3 bases and J 2 bases; bases outside gene matches: 5. Per germline, CDR1 SNHLY and CDR2 FYNNEI. Here the CDR3 DNA reads TGTGCCAGCAGTGAGCTCACTAGCGGGAGGACCTACGAGCAGTACTTC. Translation gives CASSELTSGRTYEQYF.

This clone was counted a few times. The chain is built from TRBV25-1 and TRBJ1-3, with D uncertain. CDR1 and CDR2 (germline): MGHDK, SYGVNS. V was trimmed by 2 bases and J by 0 bases, leaving 5 bases between them. The CDR3 is made up of 14 amino acids. The CDR3 coding sequence is TGTGCCAGCAGTGAAAGCACCTCTGGAAACACCATATATTTT. Translating it yields CASSESTSGNTIYF.

The rearrangement joins TRBV21-1 to TRBJ2-7. TRBV21-1 is annotated as a pseudogene. The CDR3 sequence is 17 residues long. The DNA of the CDR3 is TGTGCCAGCAGCAAAGTTAGAGAGGAAGGGAACTCCTACGAGCAGTACTTC. It is translated as CASSKVREEGNSYEQYF.